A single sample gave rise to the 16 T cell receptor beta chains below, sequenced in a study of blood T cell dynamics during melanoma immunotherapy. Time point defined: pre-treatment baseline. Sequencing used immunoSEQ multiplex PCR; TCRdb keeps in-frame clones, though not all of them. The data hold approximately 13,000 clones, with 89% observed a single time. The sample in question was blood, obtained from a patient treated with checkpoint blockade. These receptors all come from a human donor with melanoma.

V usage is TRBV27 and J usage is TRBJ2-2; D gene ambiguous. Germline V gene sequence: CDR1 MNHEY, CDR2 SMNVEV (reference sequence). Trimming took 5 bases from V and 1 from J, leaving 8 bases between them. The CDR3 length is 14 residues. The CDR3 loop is CASSQIRNTGELFF. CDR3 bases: TGTGCCAGCAGTCAGATTAGGAACACCGGGGAGCTGTTTTTT.

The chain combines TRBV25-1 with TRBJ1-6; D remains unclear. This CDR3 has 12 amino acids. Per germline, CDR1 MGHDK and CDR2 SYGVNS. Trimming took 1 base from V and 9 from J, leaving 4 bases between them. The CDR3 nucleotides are TGTGCCAGCAGTGAATTAGGTTCACCCCTCCACTTT. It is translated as CASSELGSPLHF.

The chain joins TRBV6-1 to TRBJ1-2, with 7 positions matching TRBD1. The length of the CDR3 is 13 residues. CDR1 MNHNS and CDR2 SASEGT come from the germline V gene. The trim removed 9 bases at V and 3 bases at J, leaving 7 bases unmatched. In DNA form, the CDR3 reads TGTGCCAGTATAGGGGGCGCGGACTATGGCTACACCTTC. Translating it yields CASIGGADYGYTF.

The DNA of the CDR3 is TGTGCCAGCAGCACGTACAGGGTTGGCGAGCAGTACTTC. Translation gives CASSTYRVGEQYF. The chain is built from TRBV7-2 and TRBJ2-7; possibly TRBD1 for D (6 bases). This CDR3 is 13 amino acids long. Looked up from germline, CDR1 is SGHTA and CDR2 is FQGNSA. V lost 5 bases, J lost 6 bases, and 14 bases lay in between.

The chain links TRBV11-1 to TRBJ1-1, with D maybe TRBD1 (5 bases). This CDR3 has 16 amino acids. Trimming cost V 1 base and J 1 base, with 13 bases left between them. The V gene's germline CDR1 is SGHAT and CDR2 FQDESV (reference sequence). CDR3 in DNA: TGTGCCAGCAGCTTAGATGGGACCATACCGAACACTGAAGCTTTCTTT. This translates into CASSLDGTIPNTEAFF.

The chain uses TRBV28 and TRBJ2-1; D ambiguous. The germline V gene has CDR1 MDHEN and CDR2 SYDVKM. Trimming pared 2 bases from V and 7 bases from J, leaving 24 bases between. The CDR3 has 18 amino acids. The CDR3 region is CASSLDPLVQAVFNEQFF. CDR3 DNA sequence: TGTGCCAGCAGTTTAGACCCCCTTGTCCAGGCCGTTTTTAATGAGCAGTTCTTC.

CDR3 amino acids: CASSRGDTQYF. In DNA, the CDR3 is TGTGCCAGCAGCCGGGGAGATACGCAGTATTTT. The gene calls are TRBV6-5 and TRBJ2-3; a weak D match, TRBD2 (5 bases). CDR3 length: 11 amino acids. Trimming cost V 6 bases and J 5 bases, with 6 bases left between them. Germline V CDR1 and CDR2: MNHEY, SVGAGI.

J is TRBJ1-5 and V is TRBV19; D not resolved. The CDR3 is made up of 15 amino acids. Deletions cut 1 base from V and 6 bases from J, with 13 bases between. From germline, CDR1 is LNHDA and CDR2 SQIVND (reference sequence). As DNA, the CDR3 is TGTGCCAGTAGTATAGTCCACCCATCCCGTCAGCCCCAGCATTTT. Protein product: CASSIVHPSRQPQHF.

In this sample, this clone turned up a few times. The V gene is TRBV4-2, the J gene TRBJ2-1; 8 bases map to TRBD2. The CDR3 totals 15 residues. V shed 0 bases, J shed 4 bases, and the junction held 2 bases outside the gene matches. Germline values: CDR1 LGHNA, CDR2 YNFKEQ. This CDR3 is CASSQDREGYNEQFF. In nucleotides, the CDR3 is TGTGCCAGCAGCCAAGATCGGGAGGGTTACAATGAGCAGTTCTTC.

CDR3 sequence reads: CASSRQGPTMGGELFF. CDR3 bases: TGTGCCAGCTCGCGACAGGGCCCCACAATGGGCGGGGAGCTGTTTTTT. This chain connects TRBV28 to TRBJ2-2; 7 positions match TRBD1. CDR1 MDHEN and CDR2 SYDVKM come from the germline V gene. The V gene end was trimmed by 8 bases and the J gene end by 7 bases; junction bases not matched to a gene: 16. This CDR3 is 16 amino acids long.

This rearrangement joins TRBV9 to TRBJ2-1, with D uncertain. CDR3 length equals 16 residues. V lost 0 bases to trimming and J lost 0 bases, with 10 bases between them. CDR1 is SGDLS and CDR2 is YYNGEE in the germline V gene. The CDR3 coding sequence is TGTGCCAGCAGCGTAGCTTGGGGTACCTCCTACAATGAGCAGTTCTTC. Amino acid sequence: CASSVAWGTSYNEQFF. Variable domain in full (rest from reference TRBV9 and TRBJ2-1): DSGVTQTPKHLITATGQRVTLRCSPRSGDLSVYWYQQSLDQGLQFLIQYYNGEERAKGNILERFSAQQFPDLHSELNLSSLELGDSALYFCASSVAWGTSYNEQFFGPGTRLTVL.

The CDR3 is CASSLVGYNADTIYF. In nucleotides, the CDR3 is TGTGCCAGCAGTTTAGTGGGATACAATGCGGACACCATATATTTT. The chain combines TRBV28 with TRBJ1-3; no firm D call. The germline gives CDR1 MDHEN, CDR2 SYDVKM. The germline V and J ends were trimmed by 2 bases and 8 bases, with 16 bases remaining between them. The CDR3 totals 15 residues.

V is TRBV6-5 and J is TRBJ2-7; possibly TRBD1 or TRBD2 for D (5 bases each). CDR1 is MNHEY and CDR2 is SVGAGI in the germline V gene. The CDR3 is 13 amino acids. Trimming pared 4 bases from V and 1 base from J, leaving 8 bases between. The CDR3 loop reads CASSWGRSYEQYF. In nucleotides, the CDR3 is TGTGCCAGCAGTTGGGGACGGTCCTACGAGCAGTACTTC.

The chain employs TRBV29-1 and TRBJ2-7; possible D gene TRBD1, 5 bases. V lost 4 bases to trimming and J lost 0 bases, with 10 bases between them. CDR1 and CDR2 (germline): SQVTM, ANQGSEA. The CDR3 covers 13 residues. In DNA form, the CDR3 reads TGCAGCGTTGTTAGGGGTAACTCCTACGAGCAGTACTTC. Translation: CSVVRGNSYEQYF.

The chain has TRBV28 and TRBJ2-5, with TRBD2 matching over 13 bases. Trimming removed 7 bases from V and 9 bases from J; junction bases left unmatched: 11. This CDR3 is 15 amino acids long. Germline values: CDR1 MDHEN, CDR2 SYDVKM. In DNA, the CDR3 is TGTGCCAGCACCGGACTAGCGGGAGCTGAGGAGGCCCAGTACTTC. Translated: CASTGLAGAEEAQYF.

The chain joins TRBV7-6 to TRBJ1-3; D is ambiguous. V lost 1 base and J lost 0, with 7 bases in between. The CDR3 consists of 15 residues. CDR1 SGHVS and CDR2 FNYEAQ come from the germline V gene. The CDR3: CASSLGPNSGNTIYF. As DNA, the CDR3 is TGTGCCAGCAGCTTAGGACCGAACTCTGGAAACACCATATATTTT.